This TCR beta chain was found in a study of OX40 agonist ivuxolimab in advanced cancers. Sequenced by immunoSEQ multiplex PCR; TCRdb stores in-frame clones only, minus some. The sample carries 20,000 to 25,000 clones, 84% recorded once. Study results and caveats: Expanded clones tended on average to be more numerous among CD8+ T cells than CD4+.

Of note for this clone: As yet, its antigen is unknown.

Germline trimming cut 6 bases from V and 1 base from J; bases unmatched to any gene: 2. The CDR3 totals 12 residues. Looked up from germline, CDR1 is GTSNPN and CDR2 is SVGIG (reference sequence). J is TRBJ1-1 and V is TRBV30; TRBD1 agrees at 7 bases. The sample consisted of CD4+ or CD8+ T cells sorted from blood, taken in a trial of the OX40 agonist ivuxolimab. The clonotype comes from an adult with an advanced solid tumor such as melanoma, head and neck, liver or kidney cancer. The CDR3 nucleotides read TGTGCCTGTTGGGACAGGAACACTGAAGCTTTCTTT. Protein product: CACWDRNTEAFF.